The 10 T cell receptor beta chains listed next were all sequenced from one sample in a study of blood T cell repertoires in COVID-19. Clones were sequenced by immunoSEQ multiplex PCR, and TCRdb holds only the in-frame ones, with some missing. The profile shows tens of thousands of clones, around 88% of them singletons. The material sequenced was peripheral blood. These receptors all stem from an elderly woman with active or convalescent COVID-19.

The gene calls are TRBV5-4 and TRBJ1-1; 9 bases agree with TRBD1. Germline CDR1 and CDR2: SGHNT and YYREEE (reference sequence). Trimming took 0 bases from V and 6 from J; bases not matched to a gene: 3. This CDR3 is built from 14 residues. The CDR3 sequence: CASSLDRGRAEAFF. In DNA form, the CDR3 reads TGTGCCAGCAGCTTGGACAGGGGGCGGGCTGAAGCTTTCTTT.

V and J are TRBV2 and TRBJ1-1, with D possibly being TRBD1 (5 bases). From germline, CDR1 is SNHLY and CDR2 FYNNEI. V lost 4 bases and J lost 0, with 9 bases in between. CDR3 length: 14 residues. Written as DNA, the CDR3 is TGTGCCAGCAGTGTCTCCAGGGTGAACACTGAAGCTTTCTTT. It encodes CASSVSRVNTEAFF.

The chain carries TRBV6-2 or TRBV6-3 and TRBJ2-5; the D gene is possibly TRBD1 (5 bases). Germline CDR1 and CDR2: MNHEY and SVGEGT. The V gene lost 7 bases and the J gene lost 5 bases, with 11 bases spanning the gap. This CDR3 contains 12 residues. CDR3 sequence: CASTPPGETQYF. Written as DNA, the CDR3 is TGTGCCAGCACCCCCCCAGGGGAGACCCAGTACTTC.

V usage is TRBV6-4 and J usage is TRBJ1-6, with 9 bases lining up with TRBD1. CDR1 is MRHNA, CDR2 SNTAGT, per germline. CDR3 length: 16 residues. V trimming: 6 bases; J trimming: 7 bases; junction bases outside the gene matches: 10. The CDR3 is CASREYPGQGNSPLHF. The CDR3 region has the DNA TGTGCCAGCAGGGAATATCCGGGACAGGGAAATTCACCCCTCCACTTT.

This rearrangement joins TRBV19 to TRBJ1-5, with 10 bases fitting TRBD1. This CDR3 comprises 18 residues. CDR1 is LNHDA, CDR2 SQIVND, per germline (reference sequence). Trimming removed 5 bases from V and 0 bases from J; junction bases left unmatched: 10. The CDR3 coding sequence is TGTGCCAGTAGTGACCTCGGGACAGGGGCCCTTAGCAATCAGCCCCAGCATTTT. Amino acids: CASSDLGTGALSNQPQHF.

The chain carries TRBV19 and TRBJ2-2; D is undetermined. V was clipped by 0 bases and J by 6 bases, with 8 bases between them. The CDR3 covers 14 residues. In germline, CDR1 is LNHDA, CDR2 SQIVND (reference sequence). The CDR3 sequence: CASSIEAPAGELFF. CDR3 coding DNA: TGTGCCAGTAGTATAGAAGCGCCAGCCGGGGAGCTGTTTTTT.

This chain joins TRBV28 and TRBJ2-6; D may be TRBD1 (6 bases). There are 18 residues in the CDR3. From germline, CDR1 is MDHEN and CDR2 SYDVKM. Trimming took 7 bases from V and 2 from J, leaving 21 bases between them. The CDR3 sequence: CASTSSARGLAGANVLTF. The CDR3 DNA reads as TGTGCCAGCACTTCCTCGGCCAGGGGCCTTGCTGGGGCCAACGTCCTGACTTTC.

Only a few counts were recorded for this clone. This sequence joins TRBV28 and TRBJ2-7, with D possibly TRBD1 on 5 matching bases. CDR3 size: 12 residues. Germline V lookup: CDR1 MDHEN, CDR2 SYDVKM. Trimming stripped 9 bases from V and 3 bases from J, with 12 bases between. In DNA form, the CDR3 reads TGTGCCAGTACCAAGGGGCTCTACGAGCAGTACTTC. As protein: CASTKGLYEQYF.

This chain joins TRBV7-9 and TRBJ2-5, with 15 bases matching TRBD2. Germline V gene data show CDR1 as SEHNR and CDR2 as FQNEAQ (reference sequence). V lost 4 bases to trimming and J lost 5 bases; unmatched junction nucleotides: 8. The CDR3 totals 17 residues. CDR3 in amino acids: CASSWTSGRASSETQYF. For the CDR3, the DNA is TGTGCCAGCAGCTGGACTAGCGGGAGGGCCTCATCTGAGACCCAGTACTTC.

J is TRBJ2-3 and V is TRBV11-1; 8 bases are a match to TRBD1. The CDR3 has 15 residues. The V gene's germline CDR1 is SGHAT and CDR2 FQDESV (reference sequence). V trimming: 1 base; J trimming: 4 bases; junction bases outside the gene matches: 4. The CDR3 sequence: CASSLGQGFADTQYF. In DNA form, the CDR3 reads TGTGCCAGCAGCTTAGGACAGGGGTTCGCAGATACGCAGTATTTT.